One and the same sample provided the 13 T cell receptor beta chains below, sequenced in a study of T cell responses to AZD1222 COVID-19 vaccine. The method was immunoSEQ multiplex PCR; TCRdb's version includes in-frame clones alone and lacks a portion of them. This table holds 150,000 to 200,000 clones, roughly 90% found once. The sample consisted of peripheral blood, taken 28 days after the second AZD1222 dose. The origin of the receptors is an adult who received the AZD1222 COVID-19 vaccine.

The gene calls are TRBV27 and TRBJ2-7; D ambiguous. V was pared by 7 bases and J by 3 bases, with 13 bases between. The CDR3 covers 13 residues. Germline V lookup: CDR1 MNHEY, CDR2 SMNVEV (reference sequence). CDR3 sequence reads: CASTPGGRYEQYF. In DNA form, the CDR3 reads TGTGCCAGCACCCCCGGCGGTCGCTACGAGCAGTACTTC.

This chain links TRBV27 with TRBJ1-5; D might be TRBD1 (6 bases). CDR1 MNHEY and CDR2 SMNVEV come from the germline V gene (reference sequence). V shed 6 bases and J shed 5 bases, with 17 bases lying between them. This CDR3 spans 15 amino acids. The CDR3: CASSLQGWGDQPQHF. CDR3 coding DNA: TGTGCCAGCAGCCTACAGGGCTGGGGCGATCAGCCCCAGCATTTT.

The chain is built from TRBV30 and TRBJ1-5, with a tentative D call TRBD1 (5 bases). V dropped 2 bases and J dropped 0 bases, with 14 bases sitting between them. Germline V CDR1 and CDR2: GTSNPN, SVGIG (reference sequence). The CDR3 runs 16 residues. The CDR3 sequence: CAWSMGLSISNQPQHF. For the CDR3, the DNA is TGTGCCTGGAGTATGGGACTATCCATTAGCAATCAGCCCCAGCATTTT. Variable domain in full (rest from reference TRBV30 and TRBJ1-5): SQTIHQWPATLVQPVGSPLSLECTVEGTSNPNLYWYRQAAGRGLQLLFYSVGIGQISSEVPQNLSASRPQDRQFILSSKKLLLSDSGFYLCAWSMGLSISNQPQHFGDGTRLSIL.

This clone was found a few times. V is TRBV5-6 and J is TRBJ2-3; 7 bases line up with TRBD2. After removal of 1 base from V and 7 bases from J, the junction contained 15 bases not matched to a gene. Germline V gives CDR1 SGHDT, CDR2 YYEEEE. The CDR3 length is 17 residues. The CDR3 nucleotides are TGTGCCAGCAGCTTGTCCCGCGGGACTACCAAGCCCTATACGCAGTATTTT. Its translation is CASSLSRGTTKPYTQYF.

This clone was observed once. The CDR3 nucleotides read TGTGCCAGCAGCCCGGGTATGACAGGGACTTACCCTGGGGACACTGAAGCTTTCTTT. Protein: CASSPGMTGTYPGDTEAFF. The V call is TRBV7-9, the J call TRBJ1-1; 7 bases are a match to TRBD1. V lost 5 bases and J lost 3; bases outside the gene matches: 21. The germline gives CDR1 SEHNR, CDR2 FQNEAQ (reference sequence). The CDR3 spans 19 residues. Looking up the rest from reference TRBV7-9 and TRBJ1-1 gives the full variable domain: DTGVSQNPRHKITKRGQNVTFRCDPISEHNRLYWYRQTLGQGPEFLTYFQNEAQLEKSRLLSDRFSAERPKGSFSTLEIQRTEQGDSAMYLCASSPGMTGTYPGDTEAFFGQGTRLTVV.

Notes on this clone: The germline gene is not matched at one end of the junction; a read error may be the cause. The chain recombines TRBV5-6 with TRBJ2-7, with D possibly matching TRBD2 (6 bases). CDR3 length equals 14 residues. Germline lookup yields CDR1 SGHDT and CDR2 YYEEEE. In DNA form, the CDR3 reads TGTGCCAGCACCTTGGCGGGGAGCTCCTACGAGCAGTACTTC. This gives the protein CASTLAGSSYEQYF.

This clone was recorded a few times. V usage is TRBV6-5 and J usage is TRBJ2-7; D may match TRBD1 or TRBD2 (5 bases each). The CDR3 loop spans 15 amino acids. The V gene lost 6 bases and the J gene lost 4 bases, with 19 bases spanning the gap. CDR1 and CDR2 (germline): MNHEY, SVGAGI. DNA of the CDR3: TGTGCCAGCAGCGGGATTGAGACAGACACTTACGAGCAGTACTTC. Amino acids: CASSGIETDTYEQYF.

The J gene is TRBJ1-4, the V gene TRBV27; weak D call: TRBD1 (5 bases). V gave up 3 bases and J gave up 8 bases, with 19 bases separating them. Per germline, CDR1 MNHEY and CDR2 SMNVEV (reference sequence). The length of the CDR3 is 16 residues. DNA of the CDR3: TGTGCCAGCAGTTTCTTCGCAGACAGCCTGGGGGAAAAACTGTTTTTT. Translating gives CASSFFADSLGEKLFF.

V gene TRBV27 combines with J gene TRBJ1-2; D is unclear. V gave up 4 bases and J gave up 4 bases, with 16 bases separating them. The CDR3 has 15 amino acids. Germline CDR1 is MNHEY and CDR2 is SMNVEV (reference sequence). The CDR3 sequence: CASSYGHQAPYGYTF. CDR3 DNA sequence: TGTGCCAGCAGTTACGGGCATCAGGCCCCCTATGGCTACACCTTC.

In DNA form, the CDR3 reads TGTGCCAGTACCAACGGGGAGGGCTATGGCTACACCTTC. Protein: CASTNGEGYGYTF. The chain combines TRBV19 with TRBJ1-2; D unresolved. Germline CDR1 is LNHDA and CDR2 is SQIVND (reference sequence). Trimming pared 7 bases from V and 4 bases from J, leaving 13 bases between. The CDR3 spans 13 residues.

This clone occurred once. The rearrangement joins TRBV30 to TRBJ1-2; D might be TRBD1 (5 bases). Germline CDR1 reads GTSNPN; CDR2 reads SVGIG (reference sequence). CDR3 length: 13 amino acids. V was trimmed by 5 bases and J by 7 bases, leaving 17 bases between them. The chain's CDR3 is CAWGAGFDGGYTF. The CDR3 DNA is TGTGCCTGGGGAGCAGGGTTTGATGGTGGCTACACCTTC.

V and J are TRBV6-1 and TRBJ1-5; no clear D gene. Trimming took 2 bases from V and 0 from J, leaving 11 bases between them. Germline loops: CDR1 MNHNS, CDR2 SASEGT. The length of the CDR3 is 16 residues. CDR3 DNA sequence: TGTGCCAGCAGTGAATGGGTGACTCCTAGCAATCAGCCCCAGCATTTT. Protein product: CASSEWVTPSNQPQHF.

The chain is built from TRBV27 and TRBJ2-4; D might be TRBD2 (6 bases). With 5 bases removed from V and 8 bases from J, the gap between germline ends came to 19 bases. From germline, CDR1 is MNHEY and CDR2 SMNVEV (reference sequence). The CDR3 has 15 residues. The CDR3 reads CASSGGDLPGDIQYF. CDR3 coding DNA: TGTGCCAGCAGTGGAGGGGACTTACCCGGGGACATTCAGTACTTC.